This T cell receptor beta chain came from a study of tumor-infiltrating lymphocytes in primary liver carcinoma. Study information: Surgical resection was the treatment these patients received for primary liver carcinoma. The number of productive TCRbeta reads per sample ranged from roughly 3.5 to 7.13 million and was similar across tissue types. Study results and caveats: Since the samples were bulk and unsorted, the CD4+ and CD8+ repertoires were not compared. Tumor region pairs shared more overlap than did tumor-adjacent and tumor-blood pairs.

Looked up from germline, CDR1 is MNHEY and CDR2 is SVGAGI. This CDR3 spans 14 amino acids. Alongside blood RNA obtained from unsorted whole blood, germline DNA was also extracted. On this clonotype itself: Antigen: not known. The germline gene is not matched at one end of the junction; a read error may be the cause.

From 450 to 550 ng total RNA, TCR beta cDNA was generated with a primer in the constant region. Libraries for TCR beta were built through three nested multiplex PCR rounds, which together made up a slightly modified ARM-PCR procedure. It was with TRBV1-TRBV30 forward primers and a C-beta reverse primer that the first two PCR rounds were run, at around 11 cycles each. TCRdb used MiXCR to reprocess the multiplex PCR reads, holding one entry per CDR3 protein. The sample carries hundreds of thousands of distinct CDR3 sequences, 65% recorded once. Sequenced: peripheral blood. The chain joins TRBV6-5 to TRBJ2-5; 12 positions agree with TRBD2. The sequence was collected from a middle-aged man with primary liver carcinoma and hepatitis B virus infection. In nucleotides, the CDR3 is TGTACCAGCAGACTAGCGGGAGTTCAAGAGACCCAGTACTTC. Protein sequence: CTSRLAGVQETQYF.